One and the same sample provided the 22 T cell receptor beta chains below, sequenced in a study of vaccination effects on CD4 cells after COVID-19. For these receptors, no antigen is known. Peptide-pool stimulation followed by sequencing identified expanded antigen-specific CD4+ clonotypes in the ViraFEST assay. CD4+ T cell isolation took place after 10 days of culture. Vaccination of participants consisted of two doses of either the BNT162b2 or mRNA-1273 vaccine. Produced via immunoSEQ multiplex PCR; TCRdb's table is partial and in-frame only. The data show 25,000 to 30,000 clones, with around 67% seen just once and 9.5% to 13% held by the top ten. The sequenced sample was CD4+ T cells from PBMCs cultured with HCoV-NL63 spike peptides, obtained after COVID-19 vaccination. These receptors originate from a human donor who received a COVID-19 vaccine.

This chain links TRBV4-1 with TRBJ1-3; D call uncertain. V dropped 0 bases and J dropped 0 bases, with 18 bases sitting between them. Germline CDR1 and CDR2: MGHRA and YSYEKL. The CDR3 has 19 residues. CDR3 residues: CASSQDLRAATYSGNTIYF. DNA of the CDR3: TGCGCCAGCAGCCAAGATCTGAGGGCAGCTACGTACTCTGGAAACACCATATATTTT.

This clone was counted only a few times. The rearrangement links TRBV27 to TRBJ2-1; no firm D call. This CDR3 has 18 residues. V shed 8 bases and J shed 0 bases, with 23 bases lying between them. Germline lookup yields CDR1 MNHEY and CDR2 SMNVEV (reference sequence). The CDR3 region has the DNA TGTGCCAGCGGCCGGGCCATCCGACGGGTGAGCTCCTACAATGAGCAGTTCTTC. Its translation: CASGRAIRRVSSYNEQFF.

The CDR3 spells CASKRGRGTDTQYF. The CDR3 coding sequence is TGTGCCAGCAAGCGGGGACGGGGCACAGATACGCAGTATTTT. The rearrangement joins TRBV6-5 to TRBJ2-3, with 7 bases matching TRBD2. From germline, CDR1 is MNHEY and CDR2 SVGAGI. V was clipped by 7 bases and J by 1 base; unmatched bases: 5. The CDR3 sequence is 14 residues long.

J is TRBJ2-3 and V is TRBV3-1 (or the pseudogene TRBV3-2); 15 nucleotides match TRBD2. CDR3 size: 16 residues. With V trimmed by 0 bases and J by 12 bases, 7 bases remained unmatched. Germline CDR1 is LGHDT and CDR2 is YNNKEL (reference sequence). DNA of the CDR3: TGTGCCAGCAGCCAAGATCCGGGACTAGCGGGGGGCGACCAGTATTTT. As protein: CASSQDPGLAGGDQYF.

The V gene is TRBV29-1, the J gene TRBJ2-7; D call uncertain. The CDR3 runs to 11 residues. V lost 7 bases and J lost 0, with 7 bases in between. Germline CDR1 and CDR2: SQVTM and ANQGSEA. The CDR3 DNA reads TGCAGCGGCTCGAGCTCCTACGAGCAGTACTTC. Translated: CSGSSSYEQYF.

This clone occurred a few times. The J gene is TRBJ2-7, the V gene TRBV10-2; D is undetermined. In germline, CDR1 is WSHSY, CDR2 SAAADI. The CDR3 covers 13 residues. The V gene lost 4 bases and the J gene lost 2 bases, with 9 bases spanning the gap. CDR3 nucleotides: TGCGCCAGCAGTGGGGTTGAAACCTACGAGCAGTACTTC. Translation: CASSGVETYEQYF.

The rearrangement links TRBV14 to TRBJ1-4, with a weak D call TRBD1 (5 bases). Trimming removed 1 base at V and 5 bases at J, with 11 bases between. Germline lookup yields CDR1 SGHDN and CDR2 FVKESK. This CDR3 is built from 15 residues. CDR3 sequence (DNA): TGTGCCAGCAGCCAAGGCATGGGGCCGAATGAAAAACTGTTTTTT. Amino acid sequence: CASSQGMGPNEKLFF.

The chain joins TRBV11-2 to TRBJ2-6; possible D gene TRBD1, 5 bases. Between the trimmed V and J ends, which lost 4 bases and 4 bases, there was a span of 17 bases. CDR1 and CDR2 from the germline V gene are SGHAT and FQNNGV. The CDR3 extends over 17 amino acids. The CDR3 region has the DNA TGTGCCAGCAGCTCCCCCCGTAAGGGGTCGGGGGCCAACGTCCTGACTTTC. Its translation is CASSSPRKGSGANVLTF.

The chain recombines TRBV5-1 with TRBJ1-1; 7 positions agree with TRBD1. Germline loops: CDR1 SGHRS, CDR2 YFSETQ. The V and J ends lost 5 bases and 2 bases, in that order; junction bases with no gene match: 9. The CDR3 contains 15 residues. This chain's CDR3 is CASSRGTVINTEAFF. CDR3 nucleotide sequence: TGCGCCAGCAGTCGGGGGACAGTGATAAACACTGAAGCTTTCTTT.

The chain is built from TRBV7-2 and TRBJ1-5; D is perhaps TRBD1 (5 bases). The germline V gene encodes CDR1 SGHTA and CDR2 FQGNSA. V dropped 2 bases and J dropped 7 bases, with 15 bases sitting between them. This CDR3 has 15 amino acids. CDR3 coding DNA: TGTGCCAGCAGCTTATTTGAAGGGGCAGGACAGCCCCAGCATTTT. It is translated as CASSLFEGAGQPQHF.

The CDR3 spells CATSQSRQGIEKLFF. CDR3 nucleotides: TGTGCCACCAGCCAATCTCGACAGGGAATAGAAAAACTGTTTTTT. The chain carries TRBV15 and TRBJ1-4; 7 bases line up with TRBD1. The CDR3 consists of 15 residues. V was pared by 5 bases and J by 8 bases, with 11 bases of the junction left unmatched. CDR1 is LNHNV and CDR2 is YYDKDF in the germline V gene (reference sequence).

The CDR3 reads CASSRGSYGYTF. CDR3 nucleotide sequence: TGTGCCAGCAGTCGAGGGTCGTATGGCTACACCTTC. The gene calls are TRBV25-1 and TRBJ1-2; D unresolved. There are 12 residues in the CDR3. Trimming removed 5 bases from V and 5 bases from J, with 9 bases in between. Germline CDR1 reads MGHDK; CDR2 reads SYGVNS.

The CDR3 spells CASSLGQGSYNEQFF. The CDR3 bases are TGTGCCAGCAGCTTGGGACAGGGGAGCTACAATGAGCAGTTCTTC. The rearrangement joins TRBV5-4 to TRBJ2-1, with TRBD1 matching 8 bases. V lost 0 bases, J lost 3 bases, and 2 bases stayed unmatched. The CDR3 contains 15 residues. Germline-derived CDR1 and CDR2 are SGHNT and YYREEE (reference sequence).

The chain links TRBV9 to TRBJ1-3; D may be TRBD1 (6 bases). The V gene's germline CDR1 is SGDLS and CDR2 YYNGEE. V lost 0 bases, J lost 2 bases, and 9 bases lay in between. This CDR3 has 15 amino acids. For the CDR3, the DNA is TGTGCCAGCAGCGTAGAAACAGGGACTGGAAACACCATATATTTT. It encodes CASSVETGTGNTIYF. Using reference TRBV9 and TRBJ1-3 for the parts outside the CDR3, the full variable domain is DSGVTQTPKHLITATGQRVTLRCSPRSGDLSVYWYQQSLDQGLQFLIQYYNGEERAKGNILERFSAQQFPDLHSELNLSSLELGDSALYFCASSVETGTGNTIYFGEGSWLTVV.

The sample holds one count of this clone. The rearrangement links TRBV27 to TRBJ2-1; no reliable D call. There are 13 residues in the CDR3. V was cut by 5 bases and J by 4 bases, with 9 bases left in between. The germline CDR1 and CDR2 sequences are MNHEY and SMNVEV (reference sequence). The DNA for the CDR3 is TGTGCCAGCAGTCGTCGGGCATACAATGAGCAGTTCTTC. Its protein product is CASSRRAYNEQFF.

This clone was seen only once. J is TRBJ2-7 and V is TRBV3-1 (or the pseudogene TRBV3-2); 8 bases are shared with TRBD1. V shed 4 bases, J shed 3 bases, and the junction held 2 bases outside the gene matches. CDR1 is LGHDT and CDR2 is YNNKEL in the germline V gene (reference sequence). The CDR3 runs 13 residues. The CDR3 sequence: CASSRQGNYEQYF. The CDR3 DNA follows: TGTGCCAGCAGCCGACAGGGGAACTACGAGCAGTACTTC.

The gene calls are TRBV4-1 and TRBJ1-1; TRBD1 aligns across 8 bases. The CDR3 has 20 amino acids. From germline, CDR1 is MGHRA and CDR2 YSYEKL. J was trimmed by 1 base and V by 3 bases; bases with no gene match: 19. As DNA, the CDR3 is TGCGCCAGCAGCCATCATGCTAAATCTACAGGGGGTTATTGGAACACTGAAGCTTTCTTT. Translating gives CASSHHAKSTGGYWNTEAFF.

The J gene is TRBJ2-7, the V gene TRBV7-7; TRBD2 matches 8 bases. There are 14 residues in the CDR3. Germline assignment: CDR1 SSHAT and CDR2 FNYEAQ (reference sequence). V dropped 5 bases and J dropped 0; count of bases not matched to a gene: 3. The CDR3 protein is CASSPSGSSYEQYF. DNA of the CDR3: TGTGCCAGCAGCCCCAGCGGGAGCTCCTACGAGCAGTACTTC.

This clone has just a few counts. This chain links TRBV4-1 with TRBJ1-4, with TRBD1 identical over 7 bases. The ends lost 0 bases at V and 2 bases at J; junction bases unmatched: 6. Germline lookup yields CDR1 MGHRA and CDR2 YSYEKL. The CDR3 loop spans 17 amino acids. CDR3 sequence (DNA): TGCGCCAGCAGCCAAGATTTTGGGACAGATACTAATGAAAAACTGTTTTTT. As protein: CASSQDFGTDTNEKLFF.

V is TRBV5-1 and J is TRBJ2-1; unclear D gene. CDR1 is SGHRS, CDR2 YFSETQ, per germline. V lost 4 bases, J lost 3 bases, and 14 bases lay in between. This CDR3 has 15 residues. CDR3 sequence (DNA): TGCGCCAGCAGCCCCTATGGGGATCACTACAATGAGCAGTTCTTC. Residues: CASSPYGDHYNEQFF. The full variable domain, its missing parts supplied by reference TRBV5-1 and TRBJ2-1, is KAGVTQTPRYLIKTRGQQVTLSCSPISGHRSVSWYQQTPGQGLQFLFEYFSETQRNKGNFPGRFSGRQFSNSRSEMNVSTLELGDSALYLCASSPYGDHYNEQFFGPGTRLTVL.

This sequence joins TRBV5-1 and TRBJ2-7, with D maybe TRBD1 (5 bases). The CDR3 is made up of 16 amino acids. Germline V lookup: CDR1 SGHRS, CDR2 YFSETQ. Trimming shortened V by 0 bases and J by 0 bases, and 13 bases separated the two germline ends. For the CDR3, the DNA is TGCGCCAGCAGCTTGGTTCAGGGCTTATACTCCTACGAGCAGTACTTC. Translated, it gives CASSLVQGLYSYEQYF. Supplemented by reference TRBV5-1 and TRBJ2-7, the full variable domain reads KAGVTQTPRYLIKTRGQQVTLSCSPISGHRSVSWYQQTPGQGLQFLFEYFSETQRNKGNFPGRFSGRQFSNSRSEMNVSTLELGDSALYLCASSLVQGLYSYEQYFGPGTRLTVT.

This chain connects TRBV18 to TRBJ2-7, with D possibly matching TRBD1 (6 bases). Deletions cut 3 bases from V and 5 bases from J, with 14 bases between. The CDR3 is 14 residues long. Looked up from germline, CDR1 is KGHSH and CDR2 is LQKENI. The CDR3 here is CASSPPGQPNEQYF. Written as DNA, the CDR3 is TGTGCCAGCTCACCCCCGGGACAACCCAACGAGCAGTACTTC.